Sequencing of this TCR beta chain was carried out in a study of Graves' ophthalmopathy and Graves' hyperthyroidism. Study at large: Peripheral blood samples were taken at initial diagnosis, before any treatment.

The diagnosis combined clinical symptoms, thyroxine, TRAb, thyroid ultrasound and orbital computed tomography scans. On this clonotype: Mismatch with germline at one junction end may stem from a read error.

Amplification of TCR beta CDR3 regions used RNA transcripts. Investigators did first-round RT-PCR with HTBI primers, then second-round multiplex PCR. Each CDR3 protein gets one entry after TCRdb re-called the multiplex PCR reads with MiXCR. This table has tens of thousands of distinct CDR3 sequences, roughly 47% appearing once. This sequence originates from an adult woman with Graves' ophthalmopathy. Sequencing input: peripheral blood.

The CDR3 loop is CSARVSTEAFF. CDR3 in DNA: TGCAGTGCAAGAGTAAGCACTGAAGCTTTCTTT. The V gene is TRBV20-1, the J gene TRBJ1-1; D gene uncertain. The length of the CDR3 is 11 residues. Germline V gene lookup returns CDR1 DFQATT and CDR2 SNEGSKA (reference sequence).